Below, 24 T cell receptor beta chains from the same sample are listed, as sequenced in a study of regulatory T cells in long-lasting Graves disease. iRepertoire HTBI primers and Arm-PCR of CDR3 regions built TCR beta libraries. TCRdb fed the multiplex PCR reads into MiXCR, producing one record per CDR3 protein. The profile covers hundreds of thousands of distinct CDR3 sequences, with 15% to 20% appearing a single time and more than 15% taken by the ten largest. Time point defined: newly diagnosed GD, antithyroid drugs for less than 3 months. PBMCs provided the RNA from which the TCR library was made. The same data also went into a second study, on T cells in Graves' hyperthyroidism and ophthalmopathy.

Sequenced here: peripheral blood mononuclear cells (PBMCs), sampled at new diagnosis, from a patient treated with antithyroid drugs. The receptors derive from a woman younger than 45 with Graves disease.

This clonotype was observed many times. The CDR3 loop reads CASSLERVSYNEQFF. The CDR3 DNA follows: TGCGCCAGCAGCTTGGAGCGAGTCTCCTACAATGAGCAGTTCTTC. The chain combines TRBV5-1 with TRBJ2-1; D ambiguous. Trimming left V 0 bases short and J 0 bases short, with 7 bases between. CDR1 and CDR2 (germline): SGHRS, YFSETQ. The CDR3 covers 15 residues.

A note on this clonotype: One base away lies a much larger clone, so this may be a sequencing read error. This chain uses TRBV11-2 with TRBJ2-1, with D possibly matching TRBD2 (6 bases). V lost 4 bases, J lost 8 bases, and 15 bases lay in between. The germline gives CDR1 SGHAT, CDR2 FQNNGV. The length of the CDR3 is 14 residues. The CDR3, as DNA: TGTGCCAGCAGCTCTACGGCCCCGGGGGATGAGCAGTTCTTC. Protein product: CASSSTAPGDEQFF.

This clonotype turned up a few times. The chain has TRBV25-1 and TRBJ2-6; D is uncertain. V was shortened by 6 bases and J by 1 base, with 22 bases between the two germline ends. The CDR3 spans 19 residues. Germline V gives CDR1 MGHDK, CDR2 SYGVNS. The CDR3, as DNA: TGTGCCAGCAGCCCCCTTCAGTCCCCGTCGGCGTCTGGGGCCAACGTCCTGACTTTC. It translates to CASSPLQSPSASGANVLTF.

The J gene is TRBJ1-2, the V gene TRBV29-1; tentative D call: TRBD1 (6 bases). Per the germline V gene, CDR1 is SQVTM and CDR2 is ANQGSEA. The V end was cut by 4 bases, the J end by 2 bases, with 14 bases between. CDR3 length: 14 amino acids. CDR3 in amino acids: CSVGGARENYGYTF. The CDR3 DNA follows: TGCAGCGTTGGGGGGGCCAGGGAGAACTATGGCTACACCTTC.

The chain combines TRBV12-3 or TRBV12-4 with TRBJ2-2; TRBD1 matches 7 bases. The CDR3 is made up of 16 amino acids. Germline trimming cut 7 bases from V and 1 base from J; bases unmatched to any gene: 9. CDR3 DNA: TGTGCCAGCACCACCCGGACAGGAAGGAACACCGGGGAGCTGTTTTTT. Translated: CASTTRTGRNTGELFF.

In its sample, this clonotype was seen many times. V usage is TRBV20-1 and J usage is TRBJ1-1; D is uncertain. The CDR3 totals 13 residues. Germline CDR1 reads DFQATT; CDR2 reads SNEGSKA (reference sequence). V lost 5 bases and J 1 base, leaving 11 bases between the germline ends. CDR3 nucleotide sequence: TGCAGTGCTCGTACCGACCCGAACACTGAAGCTTTCTTT. Translating it yields CSARTDPNTEAFF.

The V call is TRBV5-1, the J call TRBJ2-5, with D hard to call. Germline loops: CDR1 SGHRS, CDR2 YFSETQ. The CDR3 has 15 amino acids. The V end was cut by 4 bases, the J end by 5 bases, with 18 bases between. The CDR3 coding sequence is TGCGCCAGCAGCCCCCCAGGCGCGTCCTGGGAGACCCAGTACTTC. Its translation is CASSPPGASWETQYF. Together with reference TRBV5-1 and TRBJ2-5, the CDR3 gives the full variable domain: KAGVTQTPRYLIKTRGQQVTLSCSPISGHRSVSWYQQTPGQGLQFLFEYFSETQRNKGNFPGRFSGRQFSNSRSEMNVSTLELGDSALYLCASSPPGASWETQYFGPGTRLLVL.

There are many counts of this clonotype. The CDR3 protein is CASTLPDTQYF. DNA for the CDR3: TGTGCCAGCACCCTACCAGATACGCAGTATTTT. The V call is TRBV11-3, the J call TRBJ2-3; D ambiguous. Per the germline V gene, CDR1 is SGHNT and CDR2 is YENEEA. The CDR3 is 11 residues long. V lost 7 bases to trimming and J lost 4 bases, with 6 bases between them. Supplemented by reference TRBV11-3 and TRBJ2-3, the full variable domain reads EAGVVQSPRYKIIEKKQPVAFWCNPISGHNTLYWYLQNLGQGPELLIRYENEEAVDDSQLPKDRFSAERLKGVDSTLKIQPAELGDSAVYLCASTLPDTQYFGPGTRLTVL.

A few counts support this clonotype. This chain links TRBV6-2 or TRBV6-3 with TRBJ2-1; unclear D gene. The germline gives CDR1 MNHEY, CDR2 SVGEGT. The ends were cut back, 5 bases at V and 4 bases at J, with 18 bases in the middle. The CDR3 extends over 16 amino acids. The CDR3 here is CASSPDTIRAYNEQFF. The CDR3 DNA follows: TGTGCCAGCAGTCCCGACACGATTAGGGCTTACAATGAGCAGTTCTTC.

The sample holds many counts of this clonotype. The rearrangement joins TRBV29-1 to TRBJ2-7; 9 bases line up with TRBD1. J gave up 2 bases and V 7 bases, and 6 bases lay outside the gene matches. Germline assignment: CDR1 SQVTM and CDR2 ANQGSEA. The CDR3 sequence is 13 residues long. This CDR3 is CSARDRGAYEQYF. The DNA of the CDR3 is TGCAGCGCCAGAGACAGGGGGGCCTACGAGCAGTACTTC.

This chain uses TRBV15 with TRBJ2-1; TRBD2 might be the D (6 bases). Germline V CDR1 and CDR2: LNHNV, YYDKDF (reference sequence). The CDR3 covers 15 residues. Deletions cut 2 bases from V and 4 bases from J, with 12 bases between. As DNA, the CDR3 is TGTGCCACCAGCAGATACGGGAGCCTATACAATGAGCAGTTCTTC. Its protein product is CATSRYGSLYNEQFF.

The chain has TRBV20-1 and TRBJ1-6, with TRBD1 as a possible D gene (5 bases). This CDR3 region has 13 residues. Germline-derived CDR1 and CDR2 are DFQATT and SNEGSKA (reference sequence). Trimming shortened V by 4 bases and J by 6 bases, and 10 bases separated the two germline ends. This CDR3 is CSATGTLNSPLHF. CDR3 in DNA: TGCAGTGCTACGGGGACCCTTAATTCACCCCTCCACTTT.

This clonotype appeared many times. This chain joins TRBV6-1 and TRBJ1-4; D not resolved. Trimming left V 7 bases short and J 17 bases short, with 17 bases between. Germline loops: CDR1 MNHNS, CDR2 SASEGT. This CDR3 is 11 amino acids long. The DNA of the CDR3 is TGTGCCAGCACCCTAGGACCCCGATTCTTTTTT. This gives the protein CASTLGPRFFF.

This clonotype was seen at least ten times. The rearrangement links TRBV10-3 to TRBJ2-1; D gene unclear. Trimming took 8 bases from V and 2 from J, leaving 10 bases between them. Per the germline V gene, CDR1 is ENHRY and CDR2 is SYGVKD. The CDR3 consists of 13 residues. CDR3 sequence (DNA): TGTGCCATCCTTCACGGAACCTACAATGAGCAGTTCTTC. This encodes CAILHGTYNEQFF.

This clonotype was seen ten or more times. V usage is TRBV29-1 and J usage is TRBJ1-5; 8 positions agree with TRBD1. J lost 6 bases, V lost 7 bases, and 8 bases had no gene match. CDR3 size: 13 residues. Germline CDR1 and CDR2: SQVTM and ANQGSEA. In DNA form, the CDR3 reads TGCAGCGCCAGGACAGGGACAGGTCAGCCCCAGCATTTT. As protein: CSARTGTGQPQHF.

Points on this clonotype: A single base separates this from a much larger clone, so it may be a read error. The CDR3 is CASGLRQGLAFF. Here the CDR3 DNA reads TGTGCCAGCGGTCTAAGACAGGGCTTGGCTTTCTTT. The chain combines TRBV6-1 with TRBJ1-1, with 7 bases matching TRBD1. V trimming: 8 bases; J trimming: 11 bases; junction bases outside the gene matches: 11. The germline CDR1 and CDR2 sequences are MNHNS and SASEGT. This CDR3 contains 12 residues.

The CDR3, as DNA: TGTGCCAGCTCGGGACAGACTACAACTAATGAAAAACTGTTTTTT. As protein: CASSGQTTTNEKLFF. The chain joins TRBV18 to TRBJ1-4, with 7 bases lining up with TRBD1. The CDR3 has 15 residues. Per the germline V gene, CDR1 is KGHSH and CDR2 is LQKENI. V lost 6 bases, J lost 0 bases, and 4 bases stayed unmatched.

This clonotype has just a few counts. The CDR3 is CASSGDGTETQYF. The CDR3 bases are TGTGCCAGCAGCGGGGACGGGACAGAGACCCAGTACTTC. The gene calls are TRBV3-1 and TRBJ2-5; D may match TRBD1 or TRBD2 (5 bases each). Trimming shortened V by 5 bases and J by 4 bases, and 11 bases separated the two germline ends. CDR3 length: 13 residues. CDR1 and CDR2 from the germline V gene are LGHDT and YNNKEL (reference sequence).

This clonotype was counted many times. The DNA of the CDR3 is TGCAGTGCTAGAGATGCGGCGGCTGAATTTGAAGCTTTCTTT. Residues: CSARDAAAEFEAFF. The rearrangement uses TRBV20-1 and TRBJ1-1; no firm D call. This CDR3 region has 14 residues. V dropped 0 bases and J dropped 7 bases, with 15 bases sitting between them. CDR1 and CDR2 from the germline V gene are DFQATT and SNEGSKA (reference sequence).

This clonotype was found many times. The J gene is TRBJ2-5, the V gene TRBV20-1; 8 bases match TRBD1. Trimming removed 2 bases from V and 0 bases from J; junction bases left unmatched: 11. The CDR3 has 17 amino acids. Germline assignment: CDR1 DFQATT and CDR2 SNEGSKA (reference sequence). CDR3 DNA sequence: TGCAGTGCTAGACCCTTTATACAGGGGGTGTACCAAGAGACCCAGTACTTC. This gives the protein CSARPFIQGVYQETQYF.

Many counts were recorded for this clonotype. The chain carries TRBV6-1 and TRBJ1-1, with a possible D match to TRBD1 (5 bases). The V and J ends lost 2 bases and 1 base respectively, with 8 bases between them. The CDR3 loop spans 14 amino acids. Looked up from germline, CDR1 is MNHNS and CDR2 is SASEGT. The CDR3 is CASSERQRNTEAFF. The CDR3 nucleotides read TGTGCCAGCAGTGAAAGACAGAGGAACACTGAAGCTTTCTTT.

This clonotype was observed at least ten times. The rearrangement joins TRBV7-2 to TRBJ2-3; 8 bases fit TRBD1. The CDR3 sequence is 15 residues long. The V gene end was trimmed by 4 bases and the J gene end by 0 bases; junction bases not matched to a gene: 3. Germline V gives CDR1 SGHTA, CDR2 FQGNSA. The CDR3 DNA is TGTGCCAGCAGCTCATACAGGGGGAGCACAGATACGCAGTATTTT. Its protein is CASSSYRGSTDTQYF.

The V and J genes are TRBV19 and TRBJ2-7, with TRBD2 matching over 9 bases. Trimming cost V 10 bases and J 6 bases; bases outside gene matches: 13. The CDR3 loop spans 14 amino acids. CDR1 and CDR2 (germline): LNHDA, SQIVND (reference sequence). Written as DNA, the CDR3 is TGTGCCACCACCGCGGGACTAGCCTCCCTCGAGCAGTACTTC. Encoded protein: CATTAGLASLEQYF.

This clonotype has a count of ten or more. The chain combines TRBV2 with TRBJ2-1, with TRBD2 matching over 8 bases. J lost 0 bases, V lost 8 bases, and 9 bases had no gene match. The CDR3 is made up of 16 amino acids. From germline, CDR1 is SNHLY and CDR2 FYNNEI. The CDR3 loop reads CASVWGAGGSYNEQFF. The CDR3 DNA follows: TGTGCCAGCGTCTGGGGGGCGGGAGGCTCCTACAATGAGCAGTTCTTC. Looking up the rest from reference TRBV2 and TRBJ2-1 gives the full variable domain: EPEVTQTPSHQVTQMGQEVILRCVPISNHLYFYWYRQILGQKVEFLVSFYNNEISEKSEIFDDQFSVERPDGSNFTLKIRSTKLEDSAMYFCASVWGAGGSYNEQFFGPGTRLTVL.